One sample yielded the 31 T cell receptor beta chains listed below, sequenced in a study of T cell responses to AZD1222 COVID-19 vaccine. Produced via immunoSEQ multiplex PCR; TCRdb's table is partial and in-frame only. The profile shows roughly 140,000 clones, almost 95% of them singletons. The sequencing used peripheral blood, collected 28 days after the second AZD1222 dose. Source of these receptors: an adult who received the AZD1222 COVID-19 vaccine.

The V gene is TRBV7-2, the J gene TRBJ1-6; unclear D gene. The V end lost 1 base, the J end lost 0 bases, and 7 bases lay between the germline ends. This CDR3 region has 16 residues. CDR1 is SGHTA and CDR2 is FQGNSA in the germline V gene. CDR3 region: CASSLGGSSYNSPLHF. The CDR3 DNA is TGTGCCAGCAGCTTAGGAGGATCCTCCTATAATTCACCCCTCCACTTT.

This clone showed up just a few times. V is TRBV7-9 and J is TRBJ1-1; D might be TRBD1 (6 bases). V shed 2 bases and J shed 7 bases, with 17 bases lying between them. In germline, CDR1 is SEHNR, CDR2 FQNEAQ (reference sequence). This CDR3 is built from 15 residues. Written as DNA, the CDR3 is TGTGCCAGCAGCTTAATAGGGGGGCAGGGCAATGAAGCTTTCTTT. Protein sequence: CASSLIGGQGNEAFF.

This rearrangement joins TRBV5-6 to TRBJ2-1, with D perhaps being TRBD1 or TRBD2 (5 bases each). CDR3 length equals 13 residues. The V end lost 4 bases, the J end lost 6 bases, and 11 bases lay between the germline ends. Germline assignment: CDR1 SGHDT and CDR2 YYEEEE. The CDR3 DNA sequence: TGTGCCAGCAGCCTTGATGGGGGCAATGAGCAGTTCTTC. This sequence encodes CASSLDGGNEQFF.

The genes are TRBV7-9 and TRBJ1-2; maybe TRBD1 (6 bases). V was pared by 0 bases and J by 7 bases, with 6 bases between. Per germline, CDR1 SEHNR and CDR2 FQNEAQ (reference sequence). This CDR3 has 12 amino acids. The CDR3 region is CASSLAGGGYTF. The DNA for the CDR3 is TGTGCCAGCAGCTTAGCAGGGGGTGGCTACACCTTC.

V is TRBV24-1 and J is TRBJ1-1; no clear D. The V end lost 7 bases, the J end lost 5 bases, and 13 bases lay between the germline ends. CDR3 length equals 13 residues. Germline CDR1 and CDR2: KGHDR and SFDVKD. This CDR3 is CATRDWKETEAFF. The CDR3, as DNA: TGTGCCACCAGGGACTGGAAGGAAACTGAAGCTTTCTTT.

Only one count was recorded for this clone. This chain links TRBV19 with TRBJ2-1; D possibly matches TRBD1 or TRBD2 (5 bases each). With 8 bases removed from V and 3 bases from J, the gap between germline ends came to 20 bases. The CDR3 length is 16 residues. CDR1 LNHDA and CDR2 SQIVND come from the germline V gene (reference sequence). The CDR3 bases are TGTGCCAGTCGCCCAGAGGGGTCCAACGTCTACAATGAGCAGTTCTTC. Encoded protein: CASRPEGSNVYNEQFF.

This clone appeared a single time. This sequence joins TRBV28 and TRBJ1-2; D is unresolved. Trimming removed 7 bases at V and 3 bases at J, with 12 bases between. From germline, CDR1 is MDHEN and CDR2 SYDVKM. The CDR3 contains 13 residues. The CDR3 coding sequence is TGTGCCAGCACCCCCCACACTTACTATGGCTACACCTTC. Protein product: CASTPHTYYGYTF.

The chain links TRBV6-5 to TRBJ2-1, with 7 bases identical to TRBD1. The CDR3 covers 14 residues. CDR1 MNHEY and CDR2 SVGAGI come from the germline V gene. J was trimmed by 4 bases and V by 6 bases; bases with no gene match: 6. The chain's CDR3 is CASRPGTVYNEQFF. The CDR3 DNA reads TGTGCCAGCAGACCCGGGACAGTATACAATGAGCAGTTCTTC.

The CDR3 DNA reads TGTGCCACCCCCGGGATTAACTATGGCTACACCTTC. This gives the protein CATPGINYGYTF. The rearrangement joins TRBV6-5 to TRBJ1-2; no reliable D call. Germline values: CDR1 MNHEY, CDR2 SVGAGI. The CDR3 is made up of 12 amino acids. Trimming removed 10 bases from V and 1 base from J, with 10 bases in between.

V and J are TRBV5-1 and TRBJ1-1; unclear D gene. Deletions cut 4 bases from V and 1 base from J, with 8 bases between. Germline assignment: CDR1 SGHRS and CDR2 YFSETQ. This CDR3 comprises 13 residues. The CDR3 DNA reads as TGCGCCAGCAGCCTCGCGGGGAACACTGAAGCTTTCTTT. Its protein is CASSLAGNTEAFF. Looking up the rest from reference TRBV5-1 and TRBJ1-1 gives the full variable domain: KAGVTQTPRYLIKTRGQQVTLSCSPISGHRSVSWYQQTPGQGLQFLFEYFSETQRNKGNFPGRFSGRQFSNSRSEMNVSTLELGDSALYLCASSLAGNTEAFFGQGTRLTVV.

Only a few counts were recorded for this clone. The chain uses TRBV10-3 and TRBJ1-2; D gene unclear. There are 12 residues in the CDR3. Germline CDR1 and CDR2: ENHRY and SYGVKD. V was pared by 10 bases and J by 3 bases, with 12 bases between. CDR3 sequence reads: CANRGADYGYTF. The DNA of the CDR3 is TGTGCCAACAGAGGCGCCGACTATGGCTACACCTTC.

V is TRBV29-1 and J is TRBJ2-3, with D possibly TRBD2 on 5 matching bases. The ends were cut back, 0 bases at V and 4 bases at J, with 11 bases in the middle. Germline loops: CDR1 SQVTM, CDR2 ANQGSEA. The CDR3 contains 14 residues. CDR3 loop: CSVEEESSSDTQYF. CDR3 DNA sequence: TGCAGCGTTGAAGAGGAATCTAGCTCAGATACGCAGTATTTT.

The DNA for the CDR3 is TGTGCCAGCAGTTACTCCGTCCTGGGGTCCGAGCAGTACGTC. It specifies CASSYSVLGSEQYV. The rearrangement links TRBV6-2 or TRBV6-3 to TRBJ2-7; the D is unclear. Germline CDR1 and CDR2: MNHEY and SVGEGT. The CDR3 runs 14 residues. Trimming stripped 0 bases from V and 6 bases from J, with 12 bases between.

The rearrangement uses TRBV7-9 and TRBJ1-1; 7 nucleotides agree with TRBD1. This CDR3 region has 15 residues. V lost 5 bases to trimming and J lost 1 base; unmatched junction nucleotides: 7. CDR1 SEHNR and CDR2 FQNEAQ come from the germline V gene (reference sequence). CDR3: CASSQRGDRNTEAFF. The CDR3 DNA reads as TGTGCCAGCAGCCAACGGGGGGACAGGAACACTGAAGCTTTCTTT.

The chain combines TRBV7-6 with TRBJ1-1; D gene ambiguous. Trimming took off 5 bases at V and 2 bases at J, with 9 bases between the two ends. This CDR3 comprises 13 residues. The germline V gene encodes CDR1 SGHVS and CDR2 FNYEAQ. CDR3 loop: CASSTGVNTEAFF. CDR3 DNA sequence: TGTGCCAGCAGCACCGGGGTTAACACTGAAGCTTTCTTT.

V usage is TRBV19 and J usage is TRBJ2-7; TRBD1 might be the D (5 bases). V lost 1 base and J 2 bases, leaving 9 bases between the germline ends. The CDR3 covers 14 residues. Germline CDR1 is LNHDA and CDR2 is SQIVND (reference sequence). CDR3 loop: CASSIARGPYEQYF. The DNA of the CDR3 is TGTGCCAGTAGTATAGCAAGGGGCCCCTACGAGCAGTACTTC.

This chain connects TRBV11-2 to TRBJ1-1; a possible D gene is TRBD1 (5 bases). This CDR3 comprises 15 residues. V lost 5 bases and J lost 5, with 18 bases in between. CDR1 and CDR2 from the germline V gene are SGHAT and FQNNGV. This chain's CDR3 is CASSPGLGGATEAFF. CDR3 nucleotides: TGTGCCAGCAGCCCAGGGTTGGGAGGTGCAACTGAAGCTTTCTTT.

V usage is TRBV27 and J usage is TRBJ2-7, with D uncertain. With 2 bases removed from V and 5 bases from J, the gap between germline ends came to 13 bases. Looked up from germline, CDR1 is MNHEY and CDR2 is SMNVEV (reference sequence). The CDR3 runs to 14 residues. CDR3 region: CASSLGNPMNEQYF. DNA of the CDR3: TGTGCCAGCAGTTTAGGGAACCCAATGAACGAGCAGTACTTC.

This sequence joins TRBV3-1 (or the pseudogene TRBV3-2) and TRBJ1-6; tentative D call: TRBD1 (6 bases). This CDR3 contains 15 residues. The germline V and J ends were trimmed by 4 bases and 7 bases, with 14 bases remaining between them. Germline V gene lookup returns CDR1 LGHDT and CDR2 YNNKEL (reference sequence). The CDR3 sequence: CASSRRGDMNSPLHF. The CDR3 DNA reads TGTGCCAGCAGCCGGAGGGGGGACATGAATTCACCCCTCCACTTT.

V is TRBV5-1 and J is TRBJ1-2; TRBD1 agrees at 8 bases. Per germline, CDR1 SGHRS and CDR2 YFSETQ. The CDR3 has 18 amino acids. Germline trimming cut 1 base from V and 5 bases from J; bases unmatched to any gene: 16. Written as DNA, the CDR3 is TGCGCCAGCAGCTTGCCCCCCCAGGCGGCCAGGGGGCATTATGGCTACACCTTC. Translating gives CASSLPPQAARGHYGYTF. The full variable domain, its missing parts supplied by reference TRBV5-1 and TRBJ1-2, is KAGVTQTPRYLIKTRGQQVTLSCSPISGHRSVSWYQQTPGQGLQFLFEYFSETQRNKGNFPGRFSGRQFSNSRSEMNVSTLELGDSALYLCASSLPPQAARGHYGYTFGSGTRLTVV.

The chain has TRBV7-9 and TRBJ2-7; tentative D call: TRBD1 (6 bases). V was clipped by 5 bases and J by 4 bases, with 12 bases between them. The germline gives CDR1 SEHNR, CDR2 FQNEAQ (reference sequence). The CDR3 sequence is 13 residues long. CDR3 coding DNA: TGTGCCAGCAGCCCGAATACAGGGTACGAGCAGTACGTC. It translates to CASSPNTGYEQYV.

The V and J genes are TRBV11-2 and TRBJ2-7, with TRBD1 identical over 8 bases. The CDR3 is made up of 12 amino acids. The V and J ends lost 5 bases and 6 bases, in that order; junction bases with no gene match: 3. Germline V gene lookup returns CDR1 SGHAT and CDR2 FQNNGV. The CDR3 nucleotides read TGTGCCAGCAGCGAGGACAGGGTCGAGCAGTACTTC. Translating gives CASSEDRVEQYF.

The rearrangement joins TRBV30 to TRBJ1-6, with a tentative D call TRBD1 (5 bases). Trimming left V 3 bases short and J 8 bases short, with 11 bases between. Looked up from germline, CDR1 is GTSNPN and CDR2 is SVGIG (reference sequence). This CDR3 spans 13 amino acids. CDR3 in DNA: TGTGCCTGGAGAGGGGACCGGTATTCACCCCTCCACTTT. Its protein is CAWRGDRYSPLHF.

The chain links TRBV10-2 to TRBJ2-3; 8 bases are shared with TRBD1. CDR1 WSHSY and CDR2 SAAADI come from the germline V gene. The CDR3 sequence is 14 residues long. V dropped 7 bases and J dropped 4; count of bases not matched to a gene: 7. The CDR3 sequence is CASTGAGGADTQYF. In DNA, the CDR3 is TGCGCCAGCACAGGAGCAGGGGGCGCAGATACGCAGTATTTT.

J is TRBJ2-1 and V is TRBV29-1; 8 nucleotides line up with TRBD2. Per germline, CDR1 SQVTM and CDR2 ANQGSEA. The CDR3 contains 15 residues. Trimming at V came to 5 bases and at J to 4 bases, leaving 10 bases not matched to a gene. DNA for the CDR3: TGCAGCGTTCTTGGACTAGCCACTAATTACAATGAGCAGTTCTTC. This sequence encodes CSVLGLATNYNEQFF.

This chain uses TRBV4-1 with TRBJ1-4; D is uncertain. This CDR3 is 17 amino acids long. In germline, CDR1 is MGHRA, CDR2 YSYEKL. V was cut by 2 bases and J by 8 bases, with 21 bases left in between. The CDR3 sequence: CASSQTHPPGYGEKLFF. CDR3 DNA sequence: TGCGCCAGCAGCCAAACCCATCCCCCTGGGTATGGAGAAAAACTGTTTTTT.

The V call is TRBV18, the J call TRBJ2-2; D is undetermined. Trimming stripped 6 bases from V and 4 bases from J, with 18 bases between. Germline values: CDR1 KGHSH, CDR2 LQKENI. The CDR3 extends over 16 amino acids. The CDR3 loop is CASSVFPVPSTGELFF. The CDR3 DNA reads as TGTGCCAGCTCGGTCTTCCCGGTCCCGAGCACCGGGGAGCTGTTTTTT.

The V and J genes are TRBV12-3 or TRBV12-4 and TRBJ1-1; D gene unclear. Trimming left V 6 bases short and J 4 bases short, with 9 bases between. The CDR3 is 12 amino acids. This CDR3 is CASRDMGTEAFF. As DNA, the CDR3 is TGTGCCAGCAGAGACATGGGCACTGAAGCTTTCTTT.

The rearrangement uses TRBV27 and TRBJ2-1; 10 nucleotides align to TRBD2. V shed 4 bases and J 10 bases; nucleotides not matched to a gene: 4. The CDR3 consists of 13 residues. CDR1 is MNHEY, CDR2 SMNVEV, per germline (reference sequence). The CDR3 DNA reads TGTGCCAGCAGTTGGGCTAGCGGGGGAGAGCAGTTCTTC. Amino acids: CASSWASGGEQFF.

The chain links TRBV28 to TRBJ1-2; D gene unclear. CDR3 length: 11 residues. V gave up 8 bases and J gave up 0 bases, with 4 bases separating them. Per germline, CDR1 MDHEN and CDR2 SYDVKM. The CDR3 region is CASGANYGYTF. The CDR3 DNA reads as TGTGCCAGCGGAGCTAACTATGGCTACACCTTC.

The V gene is TRBV6-1, the J gene TRBJ2-7, with TRBD1 matching 10 bases. The CDR3 spans 19 residues. Germline lookup yields CDR1 MNHNS and CDR2 SASEGT. V lost 4 bases to trimming and J lost 4 bases; unmatched junction nucleotides: 19. CDR3 residues: CASSGGRGTGDALLYEQYF. The CDR3 region has the DNA TGTGCCAGCAGTGGGGGCCGTGGGACAGGGGACGCCTTGCTTTACGAGCAGTACTTC.